Below, 24 T cell receptor beta chains from the same sample are listed, as sequenced in a study of blood T cell repertoires in COVID-19. Sequencing was performed with immunoSEQ multiplex PCR; in TCRdb, only in-frame clones are kept and a portion is missing. The table records 150,000 to 200,000 clones, 88% of them present only once. The sequenced sample consisted of peripheral blood. The source of these receptors is a human donor in a cohort sampled during active COVID-19.

This clone was observed a handful of times. The V and J genes are TRBV19 and TRBJ2-1; D is ambiguous. Germline lookup yields CDR1 LNHDA and CDR2 SQIVND (reference sequence). Trimming removed 5 bases from V and 4 bases from J, with 12 bases in between. The CDR3 extends over 14 amino acids. The CDR3 sequence is CASSLRHPYNEQFF. In DNA, the CDR3 is TGTGCCAGTAGTCTCCGACACCCATACAATGAGCAGTTCTTC. Full variable domain (missing parts from reference TRBV19 and TRBJ2-1): DGGITQSPKYLFRKEGQNVTLSCEQNLNHDAMYWYRQDPGQGLRLIYYSQIVNDFQKGDIAEGYSVSREKKESFPLTVTSAQKNPTAFYLCASSLRHPYNEQFFGPGTRLTVL.

The sample holds a few counts of this clone. This CDR3 is CASSSLDRGSPLHF. The CDR3 DNA reads TGTGCCAGCAGCTCACTAGACAGGGGCTCACCCCTCCACTTT. The chain combines TRBV11-2 with TRBJ1-6; 8 positions agree with TRBD1. Germline trimming cut 4 bases from V and 10 bases from J; bases unmatched to any gene: 6. The CDR3 spans 14 residues. Germline V lookup: CDR1 SGHAT, CDR2 FQNNGV.

The gene calls are TRBV5-1 and TRBJ2-5; 14 nucleotides agree with TRBD2. The trim removed 6 bases at V and 5 bases at J, leaving 9 bases unmatched. CDR3 length equals 16 residues. The germline V gene has CDR1 SGHRS and CDR2 YFSETQ. CDR3 nucleotide sequence: TGCGCCAGCACCGGACTAGCGGGGGGTATGGGGGAGACCCAGTACTTC. Its protein product is CASTGLAGGMGETQYF.

The chain uses TRBV28 and TRBJ1-5, with 8 bases fitting TRBD1. The V gene's germline CDR1 is MDHEN and CDR2 SYDVKM. V was pared by 2 bases and J by 6 bases, with 6 bases of the junction left unmatched. This CDR3 comprises 15 residues. The CDR3 loop reads CASSLRTGLSQPQHF. CDR3 DNA sequence: TGTGCCAGCAGTTTAAGGACAGGGCTAAGTCAGCCCCAGCATTTT.

The chain carries TRBV3-1 (or the pseudogene TRBV3-2) and TRBJ2-1; 10 bases are a match to TRBD2. V shed 8 bases, J shed 7 bases, and the junction held 11 bases outside the gene matches. The CDR3 length is 15 residues. CDR1 and CDR2 from the germline V gene are LGHDT and YNNKEL (reference sequence). In DNA, the CDR3 is TGTGCCAGCCTAAAAAGCGGGAGGGCCCAGAATGAGCAGTTCTTC. It yields the protein CASLKSGRAQNEQFF.

The V and J genes are TRBV5-4 and TRBJ2-2; TRBD1 aligns across 7 bases. The germline CDR1 and CDR2 sequences are SGHNT and YYREEE (reference sequence). J was trimmed by 5 bases and V by 1 base; bases with no gene match: 11. The CDR3 spans 17 residues. The CDR3 DNA is TGTGCCAGCAGCTTGAATCAACAGGGGAGTAGGACCGGGGAGCTGTTTTTT. It encodes CASSLNQQGSRTGELFF.

The rearrangement uses TRBV29-1 and TRBJ2-3; possibly TRBD2 for D (6 bases). The V end lost 2 bases, the J end lost 8 bases, and 11 bases lay between the germline ends. This CDR3 has 12 amino acids. Germline V gene lookup returns CDR1 SQVTM and CDR2 ANQGSEA. The CDR3: CSVEWGLGTQYF. The CDR3 DNA follows: TGCAGCGTTGAATGGGGACTGGGTACGCAGTATTTT.

This clone was detected only once. V is TRBV5-5 and J is TRBJ1-1; no definite D call. Trimming stripped 5 bases from V and 2 bases from J, with 10 bases between. Germline CDR1 reads SGHKS; CDR2 reads YYEKEE (reference sequence). The CDR3 has 13 amino acids. The CDR3, as DNA: TGTGCCAGCAGGACAACAGCAAACACTGAAGCTTTCTTT. Translation: CASRTTANTEAFF.

The J gene is TRBJ2-1, the V gene TRBV5-4; TRBD2 matches at 7 bases. Germline lookup yields CDR1 SGHNT and CDR2 YYREEE (reference sequence). The CDR3 has 15 residues. The trim removed 4 bases at V and 5 bases at J, leaving 9 bases unmatched. CDR3 in amino acids: CASSGAGLNDNEQFF. The DNA of the CDR3 is TGTGCCAGCAGCGGAGCGGGACTAAACGACAATGAGCAGTTCTTC.

This clone has a single count. The genes are TRBV6-5 and TRBJ2-7, with TRBD2 matching over 9 bases. V lost 11 bases and J lost 3; bases outside the gene matches: 5. The CDR3 loop spans 12 amino acids. Germline CDR1 and CDR2: MNHEY and SVGAGI. The CDR3 loop is CACGTSFYEQYF. Here the CDR3 DNA reads TGTGCCTGCGGGACTAGCTTCTACGAGCAGTACTTC.

The V and J genes are TRBV21-1 and TRBJ1-1; the DNA was not used to check the table's D call, TRBD1. TRBV21-1 is an annotated pseudogene. There are 17 residues in the CDR3. CDR3 amino acids: CASSARDRPSTVTEAFF. The CDR3 nucleotides read TGTGCCAGCAGCGCCCGGGACAGGCCATCGACTGTAACTGAAGCTTTCTTT.

The CDR3 spells CASSTTRANEQYF. The CDR3 nucleotides are TGTGCCAGTAGTACTACCAGGGCGAACGAGCAGTACTTC. J is TRBJ2-7 and V is TRBV19; D possibly corresponds to TRBD1 (5 bases). Germline values: CDR1 LNHDA, CDR2 SQIVND (reference sequence). The CDR3 loop spans 13 amino acids. V lost 4 bases and J 5 bases, leaving 12 bases between the germline ends.

The chain combines TRBV29-1 with TRBJ2-3; 7 bases are shared with TRBD1. The CDR3 is made up of 14 amino acids. Germline loops: CDR1 SQVTM, CDR2 ANQGSEA. Unmatched junction bases numbered 8, after V lost 6 bases and J lost 2 bases. Written as DNA, the CDR3 is TGCAGCGTGATCCCCGGGACAGTCACAGATACGCAGTATTTT. As protein: CSVIPGTVTDTQYF.

The rearrangement joins TRBV21-1 to TRBJ2-2; no DNA check was done on the table's D call, TRBD2. TRBV21-1 counts as a pseudogene. CDR3 length equals 16 residues. CDR3 protein: CASRGWEAPRGGELFF. In nucleotides, the CDR3 is TGTGCCAGCAGGGGGTGGGAGGCTCCCCGAGGCGGGGAGCTGTTTTTT.

This clone was counted only a few times. V and J are TRBV30 and TRBJ1-1; TRBD1 is a possible D gene (6 bases). CDR3 length: 13 residues. Germline values: CDR1 GTSNPN, CDR2 SVGIG (reference sequence). Trimming stripped 1 base from V and 11 bases from J, with 17 bases between. The CDR3 DNA reads as TGTGCCTGGAGTGGGGGCGGGGGGCCCGGGGCTTTCTTT. It yields the protein CAWSGGGGPGAFF. Supplemented by reference TRBV30 and TRBJ1-1, the full variable domain reads SQTIHQWPATLVQPVGSPLSLECTVEGTSNPNLYWYRQAAGRGLQLLFYSVGIGQISSEVPQNLSASRPQDRQFILSSKKLLLSDSGFYLCAWSGGGGPGAFFGQGTRLTVV.

J is TRBJ2-5 and V is TRBV6-5, with a tentative D call TRBD2 (7 bases). The germline V and J ends were trimmed by 2 bases and 2 bases, with 12 bases remaining between them. Germline V gene lookup returns CDR1 MNHEY and CDR2 SVGAGI. The CDR3 contains 15 residues. The CDR3 spells CASSYEGGRQETQYF. For the CDR3, the DNA is TGTGCCAGCAGTTACGAGGGGGGGAGGCAAGAGACCCAGTACTTC.

V gene TRBV3-1 (or the pseudogene TRBV3-2) combines with J gene TRBJ2-7, with 9 bases aligning to TRBD1. This CDR3 has 17 amino acids. V trimming: 0 bases; J trimming: 4 bases; junction bases outside the gene matches: 10. CDR1 is LGHDT and CDR2 is YNNKEL in the germline V gene (reference sequence). The CDR3 loop reads CASSQDIIGQGYYEQYF. The CDR3 DNA is TGTGCCAGCAGCCAAGATATTATTGGACAGGGGTATTACGAGCAGTACTTC.

V and J are TRBV10-2 and TRBJ1-5, with 7 nucleotides matching TRBD1. The CDR3 spans 17 residues. Trimming took 5 bases from V and 0 from J; bases not matched to a gene: 10. CDR1 and CDR2 from the germline V gene are WSHSY and SAAADI. The DNA for the CDR3 is TGCGCCAGCAGTTCACTGGAGGACAGGAATAGCAATCAGCCCCAGCATTTT. Translating gives CASSSLEDRNSNQPQHF.

This clone came up once. The chain links TRBV2 to TRBJ2-5; no definite D call. The CDR3 covers 14 residues. Germline assignment: CDR1 SNHLY and CDR2 FYNNEI. V was shortened by 4 bases and J by 1 base, with 10 bases between the two germline ends. The CDR3 region has the DNA TGTGCCAGCAGTGGCTCGGGTTTCCAAGAGACCCAGTACTTC. This codes for CASSGSGFQETQYF.

The chain carries TRBV25-1 and TRBJ1-6; tentative D call: TRBD1 (5 bases). Trimming took off 2 bases at V and 7 bases at J, with 15 bases between the two ends. Germline values: CDR1 MGHDK, CDR2 SYGVNS. This CDR3 comprises 16 residues. CDR3 DNA: TGTGCCAGCAGTGAACCCCGCCCAGGGAGGAATTCACCCCTCCACTTT. Protein sequence: CASSEPRPGRNSPLHF.

This clone was counted a few times. The rearrangement uses TRBV28 and TRBJ1-5, with 7 bases identical to TRBD1. The V segment lost 2 bases and the J segment 7 bases; nucleotides outside the gene matches: 5. The CDR3 runs 14 residues. The germline V gene has CDR1 MDHEN and CDR2 SYDVKM. The CDR3 nucleotides are TGTGCCAGCAGTTTAGGAGGGGGCAGCCAGCCCCAGCATTTT. Protein product: CASSLGGGSQPQHF. The entire variable domain, with the rest obtained from reference TRBV28 and TRBJ1-5, is as follows: DVKVTQSSRYLVKRTGEKVFLECVQDMDHENMFWYRQDPGLGLRLIYFSYDVKMKEKGDIPEGYSVSREKKERFSLILESASTNQTSMYLCASSLGGGSQPQHFGDGTRLSIL.

The genes are TRBV4-2 and TRBJ2-2; 11 bases match TRBD2. The CDR3 is made up of 18 amino acids. From germline, CDR1 is LGHNA and CDR2 YNFKEQ. V lost 0 bases to trimming and J lost 3 bases; unmatched junction nucleotides: 6. CDR3 DNA: TGTGCCAGCAGCCAAGATACTAGCGGGAGTTTTGACACCGGGGAGCTGTTTTTT. This codes for CASSQDTSGSFDTGELFF.

The V gene is TRBV6-2 or TRBV6-3, the J gene TRBJ2-7, with 10 positions matching TRBD2. Germline-derived CDR1 and CDR2 are MNHEY and SVGEGT. The CDR3 runs to 15 residues. With V trimmed by 3 bases and J by 4 bases, 6 bases remained unmatched. CDR3 in amino acids: CASSYFSSGRYEQYF. The CDR3 DNA is TGTGCCAGCAGTTATTTCTCTAGCGGGAGATACGAGCAGTACTTC.

This chain uses TRBV18 with TRBJ1-2; 8 nucleotides line up with TRBD1. V lost 3 bases, J lost 5 bases, and 11 bases stayed unmatched. This CDR3 has 16 amino acids. CDR1 and CDR2 (germline): KGHSH, LQKENI. The CDR3 region has the DNA TGTGCCAGCTCACCCCCCGACAGGGGAGAAGATTATGGCTACACCTTC. It encodes CASSPPDRGEDYGYTF. Together with reference TRBV18 and TRBJ1-2, the CDR3 gives the full variable domain: NAGVMQNPRHLVRRRGQEARLRCSPMKGHSHVYWYRQLPEEGLKFMVYLQKENIIDESGMPKERFSAEFPKEGPSILRIQQVVRGDSAAYFCASSPPDRGEDYGYTFGSGTRLTVV.